This T cell receptor beta chain derives from a study of blood T cell repertoires in COVID-19. Study background: Acute-phase and convalescent COVID-19 samples originated in the United States, Italy and Spain. PBMCs, B-cell-depleted T cells, or T cells were the source of the cDNA or gDNA that made up the material.

Germline V CDR1 and CDR2: LGHNT, FRNRAP. The junction had 1 base not matched to a gene; V was cut back by 4 bases and J by 3 bases. CDR3 size: 14 residues. Per the study methods: From reference gene primer amplification, estimates of nucleated cell counts were derived. Clones were read by immunoSEQ multiplex PCR, and TCRdb kept only the in-frame ones, dropping some. That table supplies the V and J calls and clone size; D and trimming were determined from the DNA. Of 95,000 to 100,000 clones listed, more than 65% are singletons. J is TRBJ2-3 and V is TRBV12-5; 10 bases map to TRBD2. The sequence came from a woman older than 75 with acute or convalescent COVID-19. The specimen sequenced was peripheral blood. This CDR3 is CASGSGLATDTQYF. Here the CDR3 DNA reads TGTGCTAGTGGTTCGGGACTAGCGACAGATACGCAGTATTTT.